A single sample is the source of the 12 T cell receptor beta chains below, sequenced in a study of T cell responses to AZD1222 COVID-19 vaccine (TCRdb year 2021). Libraries were prepared through the immunoSEQ multiplex PCR assay. TCRdb's version of the immuneACCESS table is confined to in-frame rearrangements and falls short of the full clone set. An unresolved V gene accounts for under half of the shortfall where checked; the remainder is of unknown origin. This sample lists some 120,000 clones; around 89% were detected once. The ten largest clonotypes hold over 8.5% of the sample. What the time point label conveys for this sample: baseline before first vaccination. In light of the paper, this sample's treatment or condition label describes: meningococcal conjugate vaccine given as trial control. The sample consisted of peripheral blood, taken on day 0 of MenACWY control vaccination. These receptors came from an adult in good health.

CDR3 DNA: TGCGCCAGCAGCCAATCACAAGTAGCGGGAGGCCAAGAGACCCAGTACTTC. Amino acids: CASSQSQVAGGQETQYF. V usage is TRBV4-1 and J usage is TRBJ2-5, with TRBD2 identical over 10 bases. The CDR3 has 17 residues. Germline V lookup: CDR1 MGHRA, CDR2 YSYEKL. Unmatched junction bases numbered 7, after V lost 2 bases and J lost 1 base.

V usage is TRBV7-3 and J usage is TRBJ2-3; D is possibly TRBD1 (5 bases). This CDR3 comprises 16 residues. Germline assignment: CDR1 SGHTA and CDR2 FQGTGA. Trimming removed 3 bases at V and 2 bases at J, with 15 bases between. In DNA, the CDR3 is TGTGCCAGCAGCTTTTTCCCCGGTGGGGCCACAGATACGCAGTATTTT. Protein product: CASSFFPGGATDTQYF. The whole variable domain, remainder taken from reference TRBV7-3 and TRBJ2-3, is GAGVSQTPSNKVTEKGKYVELRCDPISGHTALYWYRQSLGQGPEFLIYFQGTGAADDSGLPNDRFFAVRPEGSVSTLKIQRTERGDSAVYLCASSFFPGGATDTQYFGPGTRLTVL.

The chain has TRBV6-5 and TRBJ1-1; no definite D call. The germline V gene has CDR1 MNHEY and CDR2 SVGAGI. V was cut by 6 bases and J by 6 bases, with 8 bases left in between. The CDR3 extends over 11 amino acids. The CDR3 nucleotides are TGTGCCAGCAGCCGCGGGGCTGAAGCTTTCTTT. It encodes CASSRGAEAFF.

The chain employs TRBV29-1 and TRBJ1-3; weak D call: TRBD1 (5 bases). V dropped 4 bases and J dropped 2 bases, with 12 bases sitting between them. The CDR3 length is 14 residues. The germline V gene encodes CDR1 SQVTM and CDR2 ANQGSEA. The CDR3 sequence is CSVVFGGAGNTIYF. In nucleotides, the CDR3 is TGCAGCGTTGTCTTTGGGGGTGCTGGAAACACCATATATTTT.

This chain links TRBV11-3 with TRBJ2-3; D remains ambiguous. Per the germline V gene, CDR1 is SGHNT and CDR2 is YENEEA. V gave up 2 bases and J gave up 5 bases, with 11 bases separating them. The CDR3 extends over 14 amino acids. This chain's CDR3 is CASSLQAIRDTQYF. CDR3 nucleotides: TGTGCCAGCAGCTTACAGGCCATTAGAGATACGCAGTATTTT.

The genes are TRBV7-9 and TRBJ1-5; D is undetermined. This CDR3 region has 16 residues. The V and J ends lost 8 bases and 0 bases respectively, with 17 bases between them. Germline lookup yields CDR1 SEHNR and CDR2 FQNEAQ (reference sequence). CDR3 residues: CASGGGGSNSNQPQHF. The CDR3 nucleotides read TGTGCCAGCGGAGGAGGCGGCAGCAATAGCAATCAGCCCCAGCATTTT.

J is TRBJ2-5 and V is TRBV7-3; D call uncertain. CDR3 size: 15 residues. Between the trimmed V and J ends, which lost 2 bases and 0 bases, there was a span of 10 bases. Germline V gene data show CDR1 as SGHTA and CDR2 as FQGTGA. The CDR3 loop reads CASSLSGGYQETQYF. The CDR3 nucleotides read TGTGCCAGCAGCTTATCTGGCGGATACCAAGAGACCCAGTACTTC.

The V call is TRBV2, the J call TRBJ2-1; 10 bases align to TRBD2. The V and J ends lost 7 bases and 9 bases, in that order; junction bases with no gene match: 6. The germline CDR1 and CDR2 sequences are SNHLY and FYNNEI. The CDR3 is made up of 13 amino acids. The CDR3 region has the DNA TGTGCCAGCAAGGTAGCGGGAGGCGGTGAGCAGTTCTTC. As protein: CASKVAGGGEQFF.

This chain connects TRBV11-3 to TRBJ1-1; possibly TRBD1 for D (5 bases). V was trimmed by 4 bases and J by 2 bases, leaving 8 bases between them. The V gene's germline CDR1 is SGHNT and CDR2 YENEEA. This CDR3 contains 13 residues. DNA of the CDR3: TGTGCCAGCAGCTCAGACAGAAACACTGAAGCTTTCTTT. Its translation: CASSSDRNTEAFF.

The genes are TRBV5-1 and TRBJ2-1; D tentatively reads TRBD1 or TRBD2 (5 bases each). The ends were cut back, 7 bases at V and 0 bases at J, with 17 bases in the middle. CDR3 length: 16 amino acids. Germline loops: CDR1 SGHRS, CDR2 YFSETQ. In DNA, the CDR3 is TGCGCCAGCCTACTTCAACCAGGGACCTCCTACAATGAGCAGTTCTTC. Its translation is CASLLQPGTSYNEQFF.

The chain couples TRBV9 to TRBJ1-5, with D tentatively TRBD1 (6 bases). The CDR3 extends over 16 amino acids. From germline, CDR1 is SGDLS and CDR2 YYNGEE. V lost 3 bases, J lost 9 bases, and 22 bases lay in between. As DNA, the CDR3 is TGTGCCAGCAGCGGATTCCCGGACAGTTCCTCGGGGCCCCAGCATTTT. It yields the protein CASSGFPDSSSGPQHF.

The V call is TRBV4-1, the J call TRBJ2-3; D might be TRBD1 (6 bases). The V gene lost 4 bases and the J gene lost 2 bases, with 22 bases spanning the gap. The CDR3 sequence is 18 residues long. In germline, CDR1 is MGHRA, CDR2 YSYEKL. In nucleotides, the CDR3 is TGCGCCAGCAGCCTTCCCTCCACAGGGTCTGTCCCCACAGATACGCAGTATTTT. Translation: CASSLPSTGSVPTDTQYF.